These T cell receptor beta chains were read from a single sample in a study of blood T cell repertoires in COVID-19. The assay was immunoSEQ multiplex PCR, and TCRdb's table has in-frame clones only and misses some. This repertoire shows about 140,000 clones, roughly four fifths found once; its top ten account for 10% to 15%. Sequences were obtained from peripheral blood. The receptors were sampled from a man at least 80 years old with acute or convalescent COVID-19. Each CDR3 is given with its conserved first and last residue. The order of the fields is V gene, D gene, clone size, J gene, CDR3 protein, CDR3 DNA. The D gene is left open where the match is weak. Only some rows state a clone size, as once, few, many or a class for expanded clones.

V gene: TRBV4-1; D gene: -; clone size: -; J gene: TRBJ1-5; CDR3 protein: CASSQGSSNQPQHF; CDR3 DNA: TGCGCCAGCAGCCAAGGTTCAAGCAATCAGCCCCAGCATTTT
V gene: TRBV5-1; D gene: -; clone size: -; J gene: TRBJ2-6; CDR3 protein: CASSLGPGFPSGANVLTF; CDR3 DNA: TGCGCCAGCAGCTTGGGGCCAGGGTTTCCCTCTGGGGCCAACGTCCTGACTTTC
V gene: TRBV7-9; D gene: -; clone size: -; J gene: TRBJ1-5; CDR3 protein: CASSLNGLQPQHF; CDR3 DNA: TGTGCCAGCAGCTTAAACGGGTTACAGCCCCAGCATTTT
V gene: TRBV5-6; D gene: TRBD1; clone size: -; J gene: TRBJ2-5; CDR3 protein: CASSWTGDGETQYF; CDR3 DNA: TGTGCCAGCAGCTGGACAGGGGATGGGGAGACCCAGTACTTC
V gene: TRBV7-6; D gene: -; clone size: -; J gene: TRBJ2-7; CDR3 protein: CASSFGGPLEQYF; CDR3 DNA: TGTGCCAGCAGCTTCGGGGGGCCTCTCGAGCAGTACTTC
V gene: TRBV6-5; D gene: -; clone size: -; J gene: TRBJ2-2; CDR3 protein: CASSYFRQLSTGELFF; CDR3 DNA: TGTGCCAGCAGTTACTTCAGACAGTTAAGCACCGGGGAGCTGTTTTTT
V gene: TRBV11-2; D gene: -; clone size: once; J gene: TRBJ1-1; CDR3 protein: CASSLKLQGSLREAFF; CDR3 DNA: TGTGCCAGCAGCTTAAAGTTGCAGGGCTCCCTTCGGGAAGCTTTCTTT
V gene: TRBV19; D gene: -; clone size: -; J gene: TRBJ1-2; CDR3 protein: CASTSWPRDNYGYTF; CDR3 DNA: TGTGCCAGTACCTCTTGGCCACGGGATAACTATGGCTACACCTTC
V gene: TRBV9; D gene: TRBD2; clone size: -; J gene: TRBJ2-1; CDR3 protein: CASSVGPGLANEQFF; CDR3 DNA: TGTGCCAGCAGCGTAGGTCCGGGACTAGCGAATGAGCAGTTCTTC
V gene: TRBV30; D gene: -; clone size: -; J gene: TRBJ2-3; CDR3 protein: CAWSWGGTDTQYF; CDR3 DNA: TGTGCCTGGAGTTGGGGGGGCACAGATACGCAGTATTTT
V gene: TRBV4-2; D gene: -; clone size: -; J gene: TRBJ1-5; CDR3 protein: CASSQDLLFINQPQHF; CDR3 DNA: TGTGCCAGCAGCCAAGATCTCCTGTTTATCAATCAGCCCCAGCATTTT
V gene: TRBV11-3; D gene: TRBD1; clone size: -; J gene: TRBJ2-1; CDR3 protein: CASSPTGDHNEQFF; CDR3 DNA: TGTGCCAGCAGCCCGACAGGGGACCACAATGAGCAGTTCTTC
V gene: TRBV6-5; D gene: TRBD1; clone size: -; J gene: TRBJ2-7; CDR3 protein: CASSSAGQATYEQYF; CDR3 DNA: TGTGCCAGCAGCTCTGCGGGACAGGCAACCTACGAGCAGTACTTC
V gene: TRBV10-3; D gene: -; clone size: -; J gene: TRBJ2-7; CDR3 protein: CAISEKASGTSYEQYF; CDR3 DNA: TGTGCCATCAGTGAGAAGGCGAGCGGAACATCCTACGAGCAGTACTTC
V gene: TRBV7-2; D gene: TRBD1; clone size: -; J gene: TRBJ2-6; CDR3 protein: CASSPTGAGANVLTF; CDR3 DNA: TGTGCCAGCAGCCCTACAGGGGCTGGGGCCAACGTCCTGACTTTC
V gene: TRBV4-3; D gene: -; clone size: -; J gene: TRBJ1-2; CDR3 protein: CASSQDRGSGYTF; CDR3 DNA: TGCGCCAGCAGCCAAGATCGGGGAAGCGGCTACACCTTC
V gene: TRBV18; D gene: TRBD2; clone size: -; J gene: TRBJ2-7; CDR3 protein: CASSPGAGAPYEQYF; CDR3 DNA: TGTGCCAGCTCACCAGGAGCGGGGGCACCGTACGAGCAGTACTTC
V gene: TRBV12-5; D gene: -; clone size: -; J gene: TRBJ1-1; CDR3 protein: CASGRGGGVNTEAFF; CDR3 DNA: TGTGCTAGTGGTCGGGGAGGGGGAGTGAACACTGAAGCTTTCTTT
V gene: TRBV10-3; D gene: -; clone size: -; J gene: TRBJ2-3; CDR3 protein: CAISESHDSPGTDTQYF; CDR3 DNA: TGTGCCATCAGTGAGTCTCACGACAGCCCCGGCACAGATACGCAGTATTTT
V gene: TRBV2; D gene: TRBD1; clone size: few; J gene: TRBJ2-1; CDR3 protein: CAGRTGGNEQFF; CDR3 DNA: TGTGCCGGACGGACAGGGGGAAATGAGCAGTTCTTC
V gene: TRBV6-5; D gene: -; clone size: -; J gene: TRBJ2-1; CDR3 protein: CASRAGNDNEQFF; CDR3 DNA: TGTGCCAGCAGGGCCGGGAACGACAATGAGCAGTTCTTC
V gene: TRBV6-5; D gene: -; clone size: -; J gene: TRBJ2-5; CDR3 protein: CASSPGWGVKETQYF; CDR3 DNA: TGTGCCAGCAGCCCCGGATGGGGGGTAAAAGAGACCCAGTACTTC
V gene: TRBV2; D gene: TRBD1; clone size: -; J gene: TRBJ1-1; CDR3 protein: CASTRQGMNTEAFF; CDR3 DNA: TGTGCCAGCACGAGACAGGGTATGAACACTGAAGCTTTCTTT
V gene: TRBV5-5; D gene: -; clone size: -; J gene: TRBJ1-6; CDR3 protein: CASSTDVMGSSYNSPLHF; CDR3 DNA: TGTGCCAGCAGCACTGACGTTATGGGGAGCTCCTATAATTCACCCCTCCACTTT
V gene: TRBV5-4; D gene: -; clone size: -; J gene: TRBJ1-6; CDR3 protein: CASSLDPGVVNSPLHF; CDR3 DNA: TGTGCCAGCAGCTTGGACCCAGGGGTAGTAAACTCACCCCTCCACTTT
V gene: TRBV28; D gene: -; clone size: -; J gene: TRBJ1-2; CDR3 protein: CASSLPGGGRYGYTF; CDR3 DNA: TGTGCCAGCAGTTTGCCCGGCGGGGGCCGCTATGGCTACACCTTC
V gene: TRBV7-2; D gene: TRBD1; clone size: -; J gene: TRBJ2-7; CDR3 protein: CASSSRTGWYEQYF; CDR3 DNA: TGTGCCAGCAGCTCCCGGACAGGGTGGTACGAGCAGTACTTC
V gene: TRBV13; D gene: -; clone size: few; J gene: TRBJ2-4; CDR3 protein: CASSNTGFKNIQYF; CDR3 DNA: TGTGCCAGCAGCAATACAGGATTCAAAAACATTCAGTACTTC
V gene: TRBV5-5; D gene: -; clone size: -; J gene: TRBJ2-4; CDR3 protein: CASSSTAGRSNIQYF; CDR3 DNA: TGTGCCAGCAGCTCGACGGCTGGTCGTAGCAACATTCAGTACTTC
V gene: TRBV10-2; D gene: TRBD2; clone size: many; J gene: TRBJ2-7; CDR3 protein: CASSDTGGLYEQYF; CDR3 DNA: TGCGCCAGCAGTGATACGGGGGGACTATACGAGCAGTACTTC
V gene: TRBV19; D gene: -; clone size: -; J gene: TRBJ1-2; CDR3 protein: CASSPQGWSGYTF; CDR3 DNA: TGTGCCAGTAGTCCGCAGGGATGGAGTGGCTACACCTTC
V gene: TRBV2; D gene: -; clone size: few; J gene: TRBJ1-6; CDR3 protein: CASGDGDGVHSPLHF; CDR3 DNA: TGTGCCAGCGGAGACGGAGACGGGGTACATTCACCCCTCCACTTT
V gene: TRBV4-2; D gene: -; clone size: -; J gene: TRBJ1-3; CDR3 protein: CASSQDSVSGNTIYF; CDR3 DNA: TGTGCCAGCAGCCAAGATAGCGTTTCTGGAAACACCATATATTTT
V gene: TRBV7-2; D gene: -; clone size: -; J gene: TRBJ1-2; CDR3 protein: CASSPLTAGGYGYTF; CDR3 DNA: TGTGCCAGCAGCCCCCTGACAGCGGGTGGCTATGGCTACACCTTC
V gene: TRBV6-2/TRBV6-3; D gene: TRBD1; clone size: -; J gene: TRBJ1-5; CDR3 protein: CASSYGGTDSNQPQHF; CDR3 DNA: TGTGCCAGCAGTTACGGGGGGACAGATAGCAATCAGCCCCAGCATTTT
V gene: TRBV19; D gene: -; clone size: -; J gene: TRBJ2-1; CDR3 protein: CATAALGNEQFF; CDR3 DNA: TGTGCCACCGCGGCCTTAGGCAATGAGCAGTTCTTC
V gene: TRBV28; D gene: TRBD2; clone size: -; J gene: TRBJ2-7; CDR3 protein: CASSLVGLAGVRAYEQYF; CDR3 DNA: TGTGCCAGCAGTTTAGTGGGACTAGCGGGGGTGCGGGCTTACGAGCAGTACTTC
V gene: TRBV30; D gene: -; clone size: -; J gene: TRBJ1-5; CDR3 protein: CAFAVLDKQPQHF; CDR3 DNA: TGTGCCTTCGCCGTTTTAGACAAACAGCCCCAGCATTTT
V gene: TRBV29-1; D gene: -; clone size: -; J gene: TRBJ2-5; CDR3 protein: CSVVGGEETQYF; CDR3 DNA: TGCAGCGTTGTAGGGGGAGAAGAGACCCAGTACTTC
V gene: TRBV29-1; D gene: TRBD2; clone size: -; J gene: TRBJ2-3; CDR3 protein: CSAKAGGSTDTQYF; CDR3 DNA: TGCAGCGCCAAAGCGGGGGGAAGCACAGATACGCAGTATTTT
V gene: TRBV5-1; D gene: -; clone size: -; J gene: TRBJ1-4; CDR3 protein: CASSARGGNEKLFF; CDR3 DNA: TGCGCCAGCAGCGCTCGGGGAGGTAATGAAAAACTGTTTTTT